The T cell receptor beta chain described here comes from a study of response to subunit inactivated influenza vaccine. Study-level findings and limits: A suggestion made by the authors is that each seasonal influenza vaccination recruits few new T cells.

This CDR3 has 15 residues. Germline CDR1 reads LGHDT; CDR2 reads YNNKEL (reference sequence). With V trimmed by 0 bases and J by 7 bases, 5 bases remained unmatched. TCRdb ran MiXCR on the RT-PCR reads and lists one entry per CDR3 protein. The sample has just over 300,000 distinct CDR3 sequences, 20% to 25% seen once. With regard to this clonotype: What it binds is unknown.

The origin of this receptor is a man aged 50-75 years who received an inactivated influenza vaccine. The chain is built from TRBV3-1 and TRBJ1-4, with 7 bases fitting TRBD1. This material consisted of PBMCs from blood, taken approximately 20 months after vaccination. The CDR3 sequence is CASSQEQGRFEKLFF. The CDR3 bases are TGTGCCAGCAGCCAAGAACAGGGGAGGTTTGAAAAACTGTTTTTT.